The 13 T cell receptor beta chains presented below share a single source sample, sequenced in a study of blood T cell repertoires in COVID-19. Profiling relied on immunoSEQ multiplex PCR, and the TCRdb table lists in-frame clones only, not all of them. Of under 200,000 clones listed, approximately 73% are singletons. The sample comprised peripheral blood. These receptors came from a woman of 80 years or more with acute or convalescent COVID-19.

The V and J genes are TRBV5-1 and TRBJ2-7; D remains ambiguous. The ends were cut back, 4 bases at V and 3 bases at J, with 8 bases in the middle. CDR3 length equals 12 residues. Germline CDR1 and CDR2: SGHRS and YFSETQ. CDR3 region: CASSDSNYEQYF. CDR3 DNA: TGCGCCAGCAGCGATTCTAACTACGAGCAGTACTTC.

V gene TRBV20-1 combines with J gene TRBJ2-1, with 14 positions matching TRBD2. The V gene's germline CDR1 is DFQATT and CDR2 SNEGSKA (reference sequence). This CDR3 region has 16 residues. The V and J ends lost 3 bases and 6 bases, in that order; junction bases with no gene match: 7. The CDR3 nucleotides are TGCAGTGCTAGTCGCCCGACTAGCGGGAGGGCCAATGAGCAGTTCTTC. The encoded protein is CSASRPTSGRANEQFF.

The V call is TRBV5-6, the J call TRBJ2-5; D possibly corresponds to TRBD2 (6 bases). CDR1 is SGHDT, CDR2 YYEEEE, per germline. Trimming took off 2 bases at V and 5 bases at J, with 19 bases between the two ends. CDR3 length equals 16 residues. CDR3 DNA: TGTGCCAGCAGCTTAAGGGGCGGGACGGAGGTTGAGACCCAGTACTTC. It encodes CASSLRGGTEVETQYF.

The genes are TRBV5-4 and TRBJ2-3; no clear D gene. The CDR3 runs to 16 residues. Germline V CDR1 and CDR2: SGHNT, YYREEE (reference sequence). V was cut by 4 bases and J by 0 bases, with 15 bases left in between. This CDR3 is CASSRLTEYSTDTQYF. For the CDR3, the DNA is TGTGCCAGCAGCCGATTAACCGAGTATAGCACAGATACGCAGTATTTT.

The chain combines TRBV29-1 with TRBJ1-4; 9 nucleotides agree with TRBD1. Trimming removed 6 bases from V and 5 bases from J; junction bases left unmatched: 4. The germline V gene has CDR1 SQVTM and CDR2 ANQGSEA. The CDR3 spans 13 residues. The CDR3 DNA reads TGCAGCGTCCCCGGGACAGGGAATGAAAAACTGTTTTTT. Protein sequence: CSVPGTGNEKLFF.

The chain uses TRBV5-1 and TRBJ1-1; D is possibly TRBD1 (5 bases). Trimming removed 0 bases from V and 4 bases from J, with 19 bases in between. CDR1 SGHRS and CDR2 YFSETQ come from the germline V gene. CDR3 size: 17 residues. The chain's CDR3 is CASSLATGGGVATEAFF. CDR3 in DNA: TGCGCCAGCAGCTTGGCCACCGGGGGTGGGGTGGCCACTGAAGCTTTCTTT.

The rearrangement uses TRBV5-6 and TRBJ2-5; 8 nucleotides align to TRBD1. V shed 1 base and J 6 bases; nucleotides not matched to a gene: 11. Germline CDR1 reads SGHDT; CDR2 reads YYEEEE. The CDR3 is made up of 16 amino acids. The CDR3 protein is CASSLTSGGQVKTQYF. The CDR3 DNA reads as TGTGCCAGCAGCTTGACCTCAGGGGGCCAGGTTAAGACCCAGTACTTC.

The chain joins TRBV24-1 to TRBJ2-1, with no clear D. Germline CDR1 KGHDR, CDR2 SFDVKD. The CDR3 spans 13 residues. Trimming removed 5 bases from V and 5 bases from J, with 9 bases in between. The CDR3: CATSGMRNNEQFF. In DNA form, the CDR3 reads TGTGCCACCAGTGGAATGCGGAACAATGAGCAGTTCTTC.

A single count supports this clone. The J gene is TRBJ1-1, the V gene TRBV7-9; D not certain. Trimming left V 1 base short and J 3 bases short, with 12 bases between. The germline CDR1 and CDR2 sequences are SEHNR and FQNEAQ (reference sequence). This CDR3 contains 15 residues. CDR3 loop: CASSLVGGYDTEAFF. CDR3 DNA: TGTGCCAGCAGCTTAGTAGGCGGGTACGACACTGAAGCTTTCTTT.

The chain recombines TRBV6-6 with TRBJ1-6; the D gene is possibly TRBD1 (6 bases). Trimming removed 5 bases from V and 14 bases from J, with 16 bases in between. The CDR3 runs to 13 residues. In germline, CDR1 is MNHNY, CDR2 SVGAGI (reference sequence). The CDR3 region is CASSDRQAQTLHF. The CDR3 nucleotides are TGTGCCAGCAGTGACCGACAGGCCCAAACCCTCCACTTT.

This chain links TRBV11-1 with TRBJ2-7; 7 bases match TRBD1. V shed 1 base and J 13 bases; nucleotides not matched to a gene: 7. The germline V gene has CDR1 SGHAT and CDR2 FQDESV (reference sequence). This CDR3 comprises 12 residues. The CDR3 region is CASSLDVGQVYF. DNA for the CDR3: TGTGCCAGCAGCTTAGATGTCGGACAGGTTTACTTC.

The chain recombines TRBV12-3 or TRBV12-4 with TRBJ1-2, with D unresolved. Between the trimmed V and J ends, which lost 4 bases and 8 bases, there was a span of 11 bases. CDR3 length: 12 residues. As DNA, the CDR3 is TGTGCCAGCAGTTACGGGGAACGGGGCTACACCTTC. It translates to CASSYGERGYTF.

The J gene is TRBJ2-1, the V gene TRBV4-1, with D unresolved. V was pared by 0 bases and J by 0 bases, with 9 bases between. The germline V gene encodes CDR1 MGHRA and CDR2 YSYEKL. The CDR3 contains 16 residues. The CDR3 loop reads CASSQELSVSYNEQFF. In DNA form, the CDR3 reads TGCGCCAGCAGCCAAGAGCTCTCGGTCTCCTACAATGAGCAGTTCTTC.